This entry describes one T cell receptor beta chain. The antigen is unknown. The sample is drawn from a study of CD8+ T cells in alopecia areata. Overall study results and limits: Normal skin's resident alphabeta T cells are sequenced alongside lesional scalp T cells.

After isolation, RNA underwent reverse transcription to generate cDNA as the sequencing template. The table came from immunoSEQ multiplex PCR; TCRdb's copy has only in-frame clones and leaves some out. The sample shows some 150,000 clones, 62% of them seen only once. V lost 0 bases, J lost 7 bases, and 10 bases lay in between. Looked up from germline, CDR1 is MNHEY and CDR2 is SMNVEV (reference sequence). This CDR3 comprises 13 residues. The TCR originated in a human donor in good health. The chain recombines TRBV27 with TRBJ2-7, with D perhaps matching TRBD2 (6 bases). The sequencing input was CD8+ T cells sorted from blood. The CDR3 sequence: CASSLSKGREQYF. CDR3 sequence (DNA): TGTGCCAGCAGTTTATCGAAGGGGAGGGAGCAGTACTTC.